This is a list of T cell receptor beta chains from one sample in a study of T-cell memory formation after mild COVID-19. From the 5' RACE reads, TCRdb called clonotypes with MiXCR, one entry per CDR3 protein. The data show 500,000 to 650,000 distinct CDR3 sequences, with about 20% seen just once and approximately 8.4% held by the top ten. The sample comprised PBMCs or a T cell subset sorted from them (not recorded which). The source is an adult woman who had mild COVID-19 (a few samples of this study predate the infection). Cell type and time point are not known. CDR3s include the opening cysteine and the closing phenylalanine or tryptophan. Fields, in order: D gene, V gene, clone size, J gene, CDR3 DNA, CDR3 protein. D genes are given only for firm matches. Only some rows state a clone size, as once, few, many or a class for expanded clones.

TRBD1	TRBV3-1	.	TRBJ2-2	TGTGCCAGCAGCCAAGAAAGGCAGGGGGTGAACACCGGGGAGCTGTTTTTT	CASSQERQGVNTGELFF
.	TRBV12-3/TRBV12-4	.	TRBJ1-5	TGTGCCAGCAGTCCAGATAGGGCTAGGCAGCCCCAGCATTTT	CASSPDRARQPQHF
TRBD1	TRBV25-1	few	TRBJ1-2	TGTGCCAGCACCTCGGGACAGACCGGCTACGGCTACACCTTC	CASTSGQTGYGYTF
.	TRBV24-1	.	TRBJ2-2	TGTGCCACCAGTGATTCCGGGACCCCAAACACCGGGGAGCTGTTTTTT	CATSDSGTPNTGELFF
.	TRBV7-9	few	TRBJ1-3	TGTGCCAGCAGCTTAGCTGCAGGACACTCTGGAAACACCATATATTTT	CASSLAAGHSGNTIYF
.	TRBV12-3/TRBV12-4	few	TRBJ1-1	TGTGCCAGCACCAGACAGCTTAAAGCTTTCTTT	CASTRQLKAFF
.	TRBV4-1	few	TRBJ1-4	TGCGCCAGCAGCCAAGATCGGGGTGGCAATGAAAAACTGTTTTTT	CASSQDRGGNEKLFF
TRBD2	TRBV4-3	few	TRBJ2-1	TGCGCCAGCAGCCAAGTAGGGAGCGGGATGATGCGAAATGAGCAGTTCTTC	CASSQVGSGMMRNEQFF
TRBD1	TRBV24-1	.	TRBJ2-3	TGTGCCACCAGTGATCCTATGGACAGGGCAGATACGCAGTATTTT	CATSDPMDRADTQYF
TRBD2	TRBV20-1	many	TRBJ2-7	TGCAGTGCTAAGACCCTGCGCGGGAGGTTAAGCGAGCAGTACTTC	CSAKTLRGRLSEQYF
TRBD2	TRBV20-1	.	TRBJ2-3	TGCAGTGCTTCGGGACTAGCGGGGGACACAGATACGCAGTATTTT	CSASGLAGDTDTQYF
TRBD2	TRBV4-1	.	TRBJ2-1	TGCGCCAGCAGCCACGGGACTAGCGGAAGGACCTACAATGAGCAGTTCTTC	CASSHGTSGRTYNEQFF
.	TRBV4-3	few	TRBJ2-7	TGCGCCAGCAGCCAAGCGGCCCCGGGCTACGAGCAGTACTTC	CASSQAAPGYEQYF
TRBD1	TRBV7-9	many	TRBJ1-1	TGTGCCAGCAGCCATGGACAGGGGGGCACTGAAGCTTTCTTT	CASSHGQGGTEAFF
.	TRBV5-1	few	TRBJ2-5	TGCGCCAGCAGTACAACACACGAGACCCAGTACTTC	CASSTTHETQYF
TRBD2	TRBV29-1	few	TRBJ2-4	TGCAGCGTTGATAGCGGGGACATTCAGTACTTC	CSVDSGDIQYF
TRBD2	TRBV12-3/TRBV12-4	.	TRBJ2-1	TGTGCCAGCAGTTTCGCTAGCGGCACTTACAATGAGCAGTTCTTC	CASSFASGTYNEQFF
TRBD1	TRBV5-1	few	TRBJ2-7	TGCGCCAGCAGCTACGACAGGGGATTCGAGCAGTACTTC	CASSYDRGFEQYF
.	TRBV7-2	few	TRBJ2-1	TGTGCCAGCAGCGCCGGACTTTATGAGCAGTTCTTC	CASSAGLYEQFF
.	TRBV27	.	TRBJ2-3	TGTGCCAGCAGTTTTCCCGGACACGGGCGATATGATACGCAGTATTTT	CASSFPGHGRYDTQYF
TRBD2	TRBV12-3/TRBV12-4	few	TRBJ2-2	TGTGCCAGCAGACCGGGACTAGTTTATACCGGGGAGCTGTTTTTT	CASRPGLVYTGELFF
TRBD1	TRBV12-3/TRBV12-4	many	TRBJ1-2	TGTGCCAGCAGGAACAGGGGATCCTATGGCTACACCTTC	CASRNRGSYGYTF
TRBD1	TRBV27	few	TRBJ2-1	TGTGCCAGCAGCTCGGGACAGGGGGCATTCTACAATGAGCAGTTCTTC	CASSSGQGAFYNEQFF
.	TRBV11-3	.	TRBJ2-4	TGTGCCAGCAGGCCCAGGAACGAAGGGAAAAACATTCAGTACTTC	CASRPRNEGKNIQYF